The entry that follows covers one T cell receptor beta chain sequence. This receptor's antigen is unknown. Per-base quality was not reported, and no clone a single base away is much larger than it. TCRbeta CDR3 regions were amplified from genomic DNA by means of the immunoSEQ Assay, a bias-controlled multiplex PCR. In the paper's pipeline: Within the assay, amplification of reference gene primers was used to estimate how many nucleated cells each sample contained. To quantify the absolute abundance of each unique TCRbeta CDR3 rearrangement, sequence reads were collapsed and filtered. For each sample, productive Simpson clonality was calculated by taking the square root of Simpson's diversity index across productive rearrangements. In TCRdb, the immuneACCESS table is reduced to in-frame sequences with V and J assigned. These tables do not hold every clone; where another copy was compared, an unresolved V gene accounts for under half, and the others remain unexplained. V, J and clone size are taken as reported in that table, and D and trimming were inferred from the DNA itself. The sample profile shows 110,000 or so clones; around 83% of them were found once. Roughly 7.9% of the sample is taken by the ten largest.

The sample originates from a study of blood T cell repertoires in COVID-19 (TCRdb year 2020). For the study in its entirety: Collaborator samples came from the United States, Italy and Spain and covered acute and convalescent phases of COVID-19. The material from the prospective study consisted of cDNA or gDNA derived from T cells, B-cell-depleted T cells, or PBMCs. Where HLA class I and class II types were available, the types were taken from metadata supplied by the sample provider, not from assay-based typing. The dataset comprised deeply sampled blood TCRbeta repertoires from subjects exposed to, actively infected with, or recovered from COVID-19. Nearly every sample came with metadata listing a de-identified subject ID, COVID-19 status, age in years and sex. The repertoires were released in a freely available public database intended as a resource for research on the immune response to SARS-CoV-2. Samples came from the ongoing ImmuneRACE study (first 160 participants) plus 1,254 subjects from 6 global collaborators.

Beyond this particular receptor, the publication reports: How much clinical and demographic metadata was included differed by source and by participant, and the metadata was provided uncurated.

Whole blood was collected in K2EDTA tubes by collaborating institutions according to the institutions' own protocols. For TCRbeta analysis, collaborators shipped samples in one of three forms: frozen whole blood, isolated PBMCs, or DNA extracted from either of those sample types. Sequencing was carried out using peripheral blood. The receptor comes from a woman of 80 years or more with active or convalescent COVID-19.

The sequence in DNA is TGCGCCAGCAGCCAGTCTGGGACAGCCTCCTACGAGCAGTACTTC. Its coded protein is CASSQSGTASYEQYF. The sequence joins TRBV4-1 to TRBJ2-7; TRBD1 fits 7 bases in the junction. The CDR3 starts with the cysteine, ends with the phenylalanine, and has 15 residues. Only the CDR3 portion is preserved as DNA: 45 bases, with reading frame beginning at the first base. The germline V end is reduced by 3 bases and the J end by 0 bases; junction bases left unmatched: 5. The germline V gene encodes CDR1 MGHRA and CDR2 YSYEKL.